The rows below give T cell receptor beta chains drawn from one sample of a study of blood T cell repertoires in COVID-19. Method: immunoSEQ multiplex PCR; TCRdb's copy keeps in-frame clones and lacks some. The data show about 240,000 clones, just under 85% seen once. The sequenced sample was peripheral blood. These receptors all come from a woman older than 75 with acute or convalescent COVID-19. Each CDR3 is given with its conserved first and last residue. The D gene is left open where the match is weak. A row's size may be missing; if present it is once, few, many or a size class.

TRBD1 TRBJ1-1 TRBV28 NA TGTGCCAGCAAGGACAGGGGTTACACTGAAGCTTTCTTT CASKDRGYTEAFF
TRBD2 TRBJ2-7 TRBV5-1 NA TGCGCCAGCAGCTCCGGACTAGCTAGGTCCTACGAGCAGTACTTC CASSSGLARSYEQYF
NA TRBJ2-3 TRBV9 NA TGTGCCAGCAACAAAGGAGGGTTTTCAGATACGCAGTATTTT CASNKGGFSDTQYF
TRBD1 TRBJ1-5 TRBV19 NA TGTGCCAGTAGTAACCGACAGGGGGGAGGCAATCAGCCCCAGCATTTT CASSNRQGGGNQPQHF
TRBD1 TRBJ2-5 TRBV9 NA TGTGCCAGCAGCGTTCACCCGACAGGGTTGGAGACCCAGTACTTC CASSVHPTGLETQYF
NA TRBJ1-1 TRBV28 NA TGTGCCAGCAGTTTACAGCGTAAAGCTTTCTTT CASSLQRKAFF
TRBD2 TRBJ2-3 TRBV5-1 once TGCGCCAGCAGCTTGGTAGCGGGGGGGCCGAAAGATACGCAGTATTTT CASSLVAGGPKDTQYF
NA TRBJ2-1 TRBV24-1 once TGTGCCACCAGTGGGGGGGGCGCAGGGAATGAGCAGTTCTTC CATSGGGAGNEQFF
NA TRBJ1-6 TRBV18 NA TGTGCCAGCTCACCAGGGGAGGCCGATAATTCACCCCTCCACTTT CASSPGEADNSPLHF
NA TRBJ1-2 TRBV28 NA TGTGCCAGCATTGGGAGTCTCTATGGCTACACCTTC CASIGSLYGYTF
NA TRBJ2-3 TRBV5-1 NA TGCGCCAGCAGCAACCAACCAAGCAGGGAAGATACGCAGTATTTT CASSNQPSREDTQYF
TRBD1 TRBJ1-5 TRBV19 few TGTGCCAGTAGTGACAGGGCCCGGAGCAATCAGCCCCAGCATTTT CASSDRARSNQPQHF
NA TRBJ2-1 TRBV7-8 NA TGTGCCAGCAGCTTATTGACAGGACTTGAGCAGTTCTTC CASSLLTGLEQFF
NA TRBJ1-5 TRBV3-1/TRBV3-2 NA TGTGCCAGCAGCCAAGGGGACTTAGGCGGCCAGCCCCAGCATTTT CASSQGDLGGQPQHF